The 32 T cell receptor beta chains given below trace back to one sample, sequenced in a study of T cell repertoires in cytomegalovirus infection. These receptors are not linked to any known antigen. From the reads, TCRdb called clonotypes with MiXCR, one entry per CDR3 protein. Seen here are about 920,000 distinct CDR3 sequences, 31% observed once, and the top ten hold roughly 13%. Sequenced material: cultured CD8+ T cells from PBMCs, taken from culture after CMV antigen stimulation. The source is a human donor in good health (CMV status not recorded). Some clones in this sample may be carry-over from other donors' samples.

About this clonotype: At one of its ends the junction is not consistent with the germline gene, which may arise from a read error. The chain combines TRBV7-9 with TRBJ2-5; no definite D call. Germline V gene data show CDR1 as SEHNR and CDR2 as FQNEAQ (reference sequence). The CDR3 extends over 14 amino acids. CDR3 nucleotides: TGTACCAGCAGCTCGGTCGATTCCAGGGAGACCCAGTACTTC. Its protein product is CTSSSVDSRETQYF.

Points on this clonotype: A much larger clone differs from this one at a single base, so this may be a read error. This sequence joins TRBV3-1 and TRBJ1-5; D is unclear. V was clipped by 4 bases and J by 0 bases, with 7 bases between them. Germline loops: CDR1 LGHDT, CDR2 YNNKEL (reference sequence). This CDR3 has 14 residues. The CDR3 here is CASSPLNSNQPQHF. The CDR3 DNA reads TGTGCCAGCAGCCCCCTGAATAGCAATCAGCCCCAGCATTTT.

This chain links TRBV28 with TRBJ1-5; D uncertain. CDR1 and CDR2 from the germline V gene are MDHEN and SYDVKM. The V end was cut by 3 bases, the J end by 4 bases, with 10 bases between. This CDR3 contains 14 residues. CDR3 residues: CASSLRIGNQPQHF. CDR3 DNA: TGTGCCAGCAGTTTGAGAATCGGAAATCAGCCCCAGCATTTT.

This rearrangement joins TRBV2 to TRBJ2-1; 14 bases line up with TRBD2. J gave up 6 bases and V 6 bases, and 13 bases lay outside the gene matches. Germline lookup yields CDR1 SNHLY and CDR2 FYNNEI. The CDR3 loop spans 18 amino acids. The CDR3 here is CASRKNTRLAGGPNEQFF. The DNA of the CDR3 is TGTGCCAGCAGGAAAAACACTCGACTAGCGGGGGGGCCCAATGAGCAGTTCTTC.

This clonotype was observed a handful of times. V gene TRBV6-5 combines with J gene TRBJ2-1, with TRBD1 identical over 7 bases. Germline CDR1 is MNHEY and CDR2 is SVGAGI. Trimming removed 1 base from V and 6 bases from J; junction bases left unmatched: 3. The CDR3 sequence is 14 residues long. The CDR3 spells CASSYYTGANEQFF. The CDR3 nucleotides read TGTGCCAGCAGTTACTACACAGGGGCCAATGAGCAGTTCTTC.

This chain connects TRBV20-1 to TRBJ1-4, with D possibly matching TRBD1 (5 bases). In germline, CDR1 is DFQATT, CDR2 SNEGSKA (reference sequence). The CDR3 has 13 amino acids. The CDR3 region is CSLGQGDYEKLFF. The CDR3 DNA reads TGCTCCCTAGGGCAGGGTGATTATGAAAAACTGTTTTTT.

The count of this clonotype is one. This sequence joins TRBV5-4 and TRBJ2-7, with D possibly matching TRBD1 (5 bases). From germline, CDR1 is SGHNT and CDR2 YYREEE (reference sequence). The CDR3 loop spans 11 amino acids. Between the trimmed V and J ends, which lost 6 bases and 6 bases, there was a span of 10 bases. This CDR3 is CASTLGAEQYV. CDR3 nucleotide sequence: TGTGCCAGCACCCTTGGGGCCGAGCAGTACGTC.

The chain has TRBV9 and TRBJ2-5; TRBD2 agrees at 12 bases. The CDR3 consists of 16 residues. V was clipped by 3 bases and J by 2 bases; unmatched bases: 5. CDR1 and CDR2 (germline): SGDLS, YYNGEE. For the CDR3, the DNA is TGTGCCAGCAGCGCCCGGACTAGCGGGGAACAAGAGACCCAGTACTTC. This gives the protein CASSARTSGEQETQYF.

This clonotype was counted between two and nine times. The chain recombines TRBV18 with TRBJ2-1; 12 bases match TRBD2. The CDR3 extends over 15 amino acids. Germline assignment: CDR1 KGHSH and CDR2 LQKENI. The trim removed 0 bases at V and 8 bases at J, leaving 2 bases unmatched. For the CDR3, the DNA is TGTGCCAGCTCACCACCGGGACTAGCGGGCCATGAGCAGTTCTTC. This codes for CASSPPGLAGHEQFF.

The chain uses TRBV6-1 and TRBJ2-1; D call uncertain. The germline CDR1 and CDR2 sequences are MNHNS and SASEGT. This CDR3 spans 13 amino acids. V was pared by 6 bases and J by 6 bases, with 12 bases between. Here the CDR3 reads CASSSRVFNEQFF. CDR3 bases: TGTGCCAGCAGCTCAAGGGTCTTCAATGAGCAGTTCTTC.

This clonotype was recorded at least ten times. CDR3 DNA sequence: TGTGCCAGCACCCAGGGGGCCGTAGGAGCTTTCTTT. Protein: CASTQGAVGAFF. J is TRBJ1-1 and V is TRBV12-3 or TRBV12-4; 8 nucleotides line up with TRBD1. CDR3 length: 12 amino acids. Trimming cost V 7 bases and J 10 bases; bases outside gene matches: 8.

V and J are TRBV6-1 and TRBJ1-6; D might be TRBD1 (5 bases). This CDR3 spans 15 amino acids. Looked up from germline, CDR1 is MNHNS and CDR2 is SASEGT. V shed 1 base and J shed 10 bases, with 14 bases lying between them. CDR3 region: CASSEEWRGRSPLHF. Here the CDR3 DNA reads TGTGCCAGCAGTGAAGAATGGAGGGGCAGATCACCCCTCCACTTT.

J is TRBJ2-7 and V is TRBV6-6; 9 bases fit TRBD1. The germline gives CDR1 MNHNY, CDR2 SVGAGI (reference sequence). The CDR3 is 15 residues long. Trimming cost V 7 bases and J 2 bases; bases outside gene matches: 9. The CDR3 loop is CASTTDRGDPYEQYF. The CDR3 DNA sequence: TGTGCCAGCACCACGGACAGGGGAGATCCCTACGAGCAGTACTTC.

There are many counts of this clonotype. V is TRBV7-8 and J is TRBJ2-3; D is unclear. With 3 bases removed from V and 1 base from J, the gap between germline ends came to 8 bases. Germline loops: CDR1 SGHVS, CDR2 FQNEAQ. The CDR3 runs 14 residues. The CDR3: CASSLGMGTDTQYF. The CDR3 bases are TGTGCCAGCAGCTTGGGCATGGGCACAGATACGCAGTATTTT.

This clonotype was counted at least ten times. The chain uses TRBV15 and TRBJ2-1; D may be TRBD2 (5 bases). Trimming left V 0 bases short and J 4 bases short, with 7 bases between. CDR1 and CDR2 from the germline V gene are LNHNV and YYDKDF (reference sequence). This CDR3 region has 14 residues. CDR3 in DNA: TGTGCCACCAGCAGAGATCCGGGGTACAATGAGCAGTTCTTC. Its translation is CATSRDPGYNEQFF. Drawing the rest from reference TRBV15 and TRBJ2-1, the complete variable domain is DAMVIQNPRYQVTQFGKPVTLSCSQTLNHNVMYWYQQKSSQAPKLLFHYYDKDFNNEADTPDNFQSRRPNTSFCFLDIRSPGLGDTAMYLCATSRDPGYNEQFFGPGTRLTVL.

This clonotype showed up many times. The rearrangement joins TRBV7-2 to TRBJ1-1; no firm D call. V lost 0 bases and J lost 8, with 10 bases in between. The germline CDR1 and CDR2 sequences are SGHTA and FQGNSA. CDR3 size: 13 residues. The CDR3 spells CASSLAHGREAFF. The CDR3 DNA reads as TGTGCCAGCAGCTTAGCGCACGGACGCGAAGCTTTCTTT.

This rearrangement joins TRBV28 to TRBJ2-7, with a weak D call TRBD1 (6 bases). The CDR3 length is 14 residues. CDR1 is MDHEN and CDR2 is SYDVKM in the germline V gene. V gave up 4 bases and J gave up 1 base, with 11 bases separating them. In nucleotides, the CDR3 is TGTGCCAGCAGTTCCCTGGGACAATCCTACGAGCAGTACGTC. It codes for CASSSLGQSYEQYV.

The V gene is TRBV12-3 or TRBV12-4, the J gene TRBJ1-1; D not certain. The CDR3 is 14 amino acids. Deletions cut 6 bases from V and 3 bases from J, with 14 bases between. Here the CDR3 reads CASSYLGADTEAFF. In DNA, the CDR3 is TGTGCCAGCAGCTACCTCGGAGCGGACACTGAAGCTTTCTTT.

The CDR3 region is CASTSVIAHHNEQFF. Here the CDR3 DNA reads TGTGCCAGCACCTCCGTAATAGCTCACCACAATGAGCAGTTCTTC. The chain uses TRBV6-6 and TRBJ2-1; no firm D call. The V gene's germline CDR1 is MNHNY and CDR2 SVGAGI (reference sequence). The CDR3 loop spans 15 amino acids. The V end lost 7 bases, the J end lost 5 bases, and 18 bases lay between the germline ends.

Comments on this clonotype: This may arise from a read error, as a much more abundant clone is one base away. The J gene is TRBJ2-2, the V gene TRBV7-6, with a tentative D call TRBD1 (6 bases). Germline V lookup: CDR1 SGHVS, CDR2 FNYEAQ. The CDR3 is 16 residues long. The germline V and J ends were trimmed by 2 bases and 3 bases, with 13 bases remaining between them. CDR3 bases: TGTGCCAGCAGCTTATCCGGGACAAGGTACACCGGGGAGCTGTTTTTT. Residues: CASSLSGTRYTGELFF.

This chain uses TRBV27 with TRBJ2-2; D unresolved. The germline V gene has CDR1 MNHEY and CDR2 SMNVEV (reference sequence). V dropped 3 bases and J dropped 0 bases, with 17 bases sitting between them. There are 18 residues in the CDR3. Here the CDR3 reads CASSFLPARDTNTGELFF. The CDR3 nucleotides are TGTGCCAGCAGTTTCCTCCCTGCAAGGGATACGAACACCGGGGAGCTGTTTTTT.

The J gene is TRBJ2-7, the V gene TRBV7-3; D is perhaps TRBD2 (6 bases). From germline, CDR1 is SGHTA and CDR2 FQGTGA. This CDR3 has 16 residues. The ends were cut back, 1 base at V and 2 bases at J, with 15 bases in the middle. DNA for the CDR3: TGTGCCAGCAGCTTAAAAGGGGAGGACTTGACCTACGAGCAGTACGTC. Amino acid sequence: CASSLKGEDLTYEQYV.

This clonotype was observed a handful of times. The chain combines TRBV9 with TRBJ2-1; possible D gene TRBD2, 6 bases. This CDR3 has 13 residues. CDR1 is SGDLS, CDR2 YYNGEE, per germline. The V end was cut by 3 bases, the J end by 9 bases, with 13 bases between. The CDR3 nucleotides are TGTGCCAGCAGCGCGGGGACGGAGGGTGAGCAGTTCTTC. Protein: CASSAGTEGEQFF.

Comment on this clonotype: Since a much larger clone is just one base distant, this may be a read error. The CDR3 loop reads CASKLDLGNTIYF. The CDR3 bases are TGTGCCAGCAAGTTAGATCTTGGAAACACCATATATTTT. The chain carries TRBV28 and TRBJ1-3; D remains ambiguous. The CDR3 totals 13 residues. Germline V CDR1 and CDR2: MDHEN, SYDVKM. Trimming shortened V by 7 bases and J by 3 bases, and 10 bases separated the two germline ends. Complete variable domain (other parts from reference TRBV28 and TRBJ1-3): DVKVTQSSRYLVKRTGEKVFLECVQDMDHENMFWYRQDPGLGLRLIYFSYDVKMKEKGDIPEGYSVSREKKERFSLILESASTNQTSMYLCASKLDLGNTIYFGEGSWLTVV.

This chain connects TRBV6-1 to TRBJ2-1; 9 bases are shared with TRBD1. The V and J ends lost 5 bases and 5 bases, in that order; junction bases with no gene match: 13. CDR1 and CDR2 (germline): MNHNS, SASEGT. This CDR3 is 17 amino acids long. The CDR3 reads CASSYSDTRDRDNEQFF. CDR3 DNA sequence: TGTGCCAGCAGTTACAGTGACACCCGGGACAGGGACAATGAGCAGTTCTTC.

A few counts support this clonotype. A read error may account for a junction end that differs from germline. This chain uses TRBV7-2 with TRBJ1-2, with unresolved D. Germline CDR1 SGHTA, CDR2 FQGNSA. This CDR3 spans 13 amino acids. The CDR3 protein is CASRLGPLDGYTF. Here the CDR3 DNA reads TGTGCCAGCAGGTTAGGGCCCCTCGATGGCTACACCTTC.

CDR3 nucleotide sequence: TGCGCCAGCAGCTTGTCAGGAGCTAATGAAGCTTTCTTT. Translation: CASSLSGANEAFF. The rearrangement joins TRBV5-1 to TRBJ1-1; D gene ambiguous. In germline, CDR1 is SGHRS, CDR2 YFSETQ. The CDR3 length is 13 residues. Trimming took 1 base from V and 7 from J, leaving 11 bases between them.

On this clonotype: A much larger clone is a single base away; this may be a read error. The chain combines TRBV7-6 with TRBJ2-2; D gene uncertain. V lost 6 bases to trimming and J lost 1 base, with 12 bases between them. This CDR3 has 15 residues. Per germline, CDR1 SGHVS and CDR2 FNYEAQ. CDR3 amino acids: CASRHIGENTGELFF. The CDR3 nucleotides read TGTGCCAGCAGACACATTGGGGAGAACACCGGGGAGCTGTTTTTT.

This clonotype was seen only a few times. The CDR3 nucleotides read TGTGCCAGCACCACAGGGTTAGGCTACACCTTC. Amino acid sequence: CASTTGLGYTF. This sequence joins TRBV7-2 and TRBJ1-2; maybe TRBD1 (6 bases). The V gene lost 7 bases and the J gene lost 8 bases, with 11 bases spanning the gap. CDR1 is SGHTA and CDR2 is FQGNSA in the germline V gene. The CDR3 totals 11 residues.

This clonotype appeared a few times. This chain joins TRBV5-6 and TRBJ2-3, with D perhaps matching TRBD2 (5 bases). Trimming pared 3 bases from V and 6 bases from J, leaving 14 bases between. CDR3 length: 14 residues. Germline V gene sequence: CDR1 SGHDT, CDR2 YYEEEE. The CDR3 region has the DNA TGTGCCAGCAGCTCGGGGAGACCGGTGGATACGCAGTATTTT. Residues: CASSSGRPVDTQYF.

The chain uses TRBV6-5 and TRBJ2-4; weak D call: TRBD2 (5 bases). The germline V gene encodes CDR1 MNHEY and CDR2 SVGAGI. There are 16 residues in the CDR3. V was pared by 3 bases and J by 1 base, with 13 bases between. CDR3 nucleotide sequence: TGTGCCAGCAGTTATCAATCCGGGGAGGCCAAAAACATTCAGTACTTC. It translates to CASSYQSGEAKNIQYF.

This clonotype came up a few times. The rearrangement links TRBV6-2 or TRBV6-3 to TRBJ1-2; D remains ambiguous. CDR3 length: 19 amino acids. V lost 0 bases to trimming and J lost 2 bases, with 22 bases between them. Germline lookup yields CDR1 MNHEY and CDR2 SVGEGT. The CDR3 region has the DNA TGTGCCAGCAGTTACTCTAGAGTCGGGAACTCCGCCATGAACTATGGCTACACCTTC. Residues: CASSYSRVGNSAMNYGYTF.